One and the same sample provided the 19 T cell receptor beta chains below, sequenced in a study of follicular helper T cells after annual influenza vaccination. TCRdb's copy holds only in-frame clones and misses some; the assay was immunoSEQ multiplex PCR. The table records about 9,800 clones, 83% of them present only once. The sample's time point: 2014-2015 season, 7 days after vaccination. Sequenced material: CXCR5- memory CD4+ T cells sorted from blood, taken 7 days after influenza vaccination. These receptors originate from an adult who received the influenza vaccine.

This clone was detected only a few times. The V and J genes are TRBV4-3 and TRBJ1-3; D is undetermined. V was shortened by 0 bases and J by 4 bases, with 4 bases between the two germline ends. This CDR3 is 13 amino acids long. The germline V gene encodes CDR1 LGHNA and CDR2 YSLEER. The CDR3, as DNA: TGCGCCAGCAGCCAAGACTTAGGAAACACCATATATTTT. It translates to CASSQDLGNTIYF.

The chain has TRBV28 and TRBJ2-3; TRBD2 matches at 12 bases. CDR3 length: 16 residues. Germline V lookup: CDR1 MDHEN, CDR2 SYDVKM. V dropped 6 bases and J dropped 8; count of bases not matched to a gene: 12. The CDR3 coding sequence is TGTGCCAGCAGCCCATACAACCTAGCGGGGGGGCCTACGCAGTATTTT. Amino acid sequence: CASSPYNLAGGPTQYF.

The chain couples TRBV7-3 to TRBJ2-4; D perhaps matches TRBD2 (6 bases). Trimming shortened V by 2 bases and J by 1 base, and 6 bases separated the two germline ends. The CDR3 totals 14 residues. Per the germline V gene, CDR1 is SGHTA and CDR2 is FQGTGA. CDR3 protein: CASSLGGAKNIQYF. The CDR3 DNA is TGTGCCAGCAGCTTAGGGGGGGCCAAAAACATTCAGTACTTC.

The V gene is TRBV2, the J gene TRBJ1-1, with 10 positions matching TRBD1. The trim removed 6 bases at V and 0 bases at J, leaving 7 bases unmatched. The CDR3 consists of 16 residues. Germline V gene lookup returns CDR1 SNHLY and CDR2 FYNNEI. CDR3 DNA sequence: TGTGCCAGCAGCCGGGACAGGGGACACATGAACACTGAAGCTTTCTTT. It translates to CASSRDRGHMNTEAFF.

Only one count was recorded for this clone. CDR3 nucleotides: TGTGCCAGCTCACCAATCGTCGGGTCAGGGGTTAGAGAGACCCAGTACTTC. It specifies CASSPIVGSGVRETQYF. The chain recombines TRBV18 with TRBJ2-5, with a tentative D call TRBD1 (6 bases). Deletions cut 2 bases from V and 4 bases from J, with 20 bases between. Germline V gives CDR1 KGHSH, CDR2 LQKENI. The CDR3 is made up of 17 amino acids.

This clone was counted a few times. The J gene is TRBJ2-7, the V gene TRBV5-1; the D gene is possibly TRBD1 (6 bases). Germline CDR1 reads SGHRS; CDR2 reads YFSETQ. Trimming shortened V by 3 bases and J by 1 base, and 11 bases separated the two germline ends. The CDR3 has 14 amino acids. CDR3 amino acids: CASSSDRTSYEQYF. CDR3 bases: TGCGCCAGCAGCTCAGACAGGACTTCCTACGAGCAGTACTTC.

This chain joins TRBV4-1 and TRBJ2-3; D not certain. CDR3 length: 16 amino acids. Germline CDR1 MGHRA, CDR2 YSYEKL. V lost 1 base, J lost 0 bases, and 11 bases lay in between. The CDR3 DNA sequence: TGCGCCAGCAGCCAAGCTTGGGAACCTAGCACAGATACGCAGTATTTT. Translation gives CASSQAWEPSTDTQYF.

The genes are TRBV11-3 and TRBJ1-1; TRBD1 agrees at 12 bases. CDR3 length: 17 residues. Germline V gene lookup returns CDR1 SGHNT and CDR2 YENEEA. J was trimmed by 5 bases and V by 6 bases; bases with no gene match: 13. In DNA, the CDR3 is TGTGCCAGCAGGCTCGGGACAGGGGGCCTTGCAGGGACTGAAGCTTTCTTT. Protein sequence: CASRLGTGGLAGTEAFF.

The CDR3 is CASSAGQGLDTQYF. In nucleotides, the CDR3 is TGTGCCAGCAGCGCCGGACAGGGTTTGGATACGCAGTATTTT. The gene calls are TRBV9 and TRBJ2-3; 8 nucleotides match TRBD1. J was trimmed by 6 bases and V by 3 bases; bases with no gene match: 6. The CDR3 extends over 14 amino acids. Germline V gives CDR1 SGDLS, CDR2 YYNGEE.

This clone was observed a handful of times. The chain links TRBV9 to TRBJ1-3; D remains unclear. In germline, CDR1 is SGDLS, CDR2 YYNGEE. This CDR3 comprises 16 residues. V was trimmed by 0 bases and J by 0 bases, leaving 10 bases between them. This chain's CDR3 is CASSVATSASGNTIYF. CDR3 DNA: TGTGCCAGCAGCGTAGCTACCTCGGCCTCTGGAAACACCATATATTTT.

This clone was seen only a few times. The genes are TRBV15 and TRBJ1-5, with a possible D match to TRBD1 (5 bases). Germline values: CDR1 LNHNV, CDR2 YYDKDF (reference sequence). The CDR3 loop spans 14 amino acids. Trimming stripped 0 bases from V and 7 bases from J, with 10 bases between. This chain's CDR3 is CATSREQDRQPQHF. For the CDR3, the DNA is TGTGCCACCAGCAGAGAACAGGATCGGCAGCCCCAGCATTTT.

With respect to this clone: An end of the junction does not agree with germline; a read error may underlie this. V and J are TRBV11-2 and TRBJ2-1; tentative D call: TRBD1 (5 bases). Per the germline V gene, CDR1 is SGHAT and CDR2 is FQNNGV. The length of the CDR3 is 18 residues. Here the CDR3 DNA reads TGTGCCAGCAGCCTAGAAAATTTCCAGGGATACTCCTACAATGAGCAGTTCTTC. Translated: CASSLENFQGYSYNEQFF.

The chain couples TRBV6-5 to TRBJ1-1; no definite D call. Trimming pared 2 bases from V and 8 bases from J, leaving 6 bases between. CDR1 MNHEY and CDR2 SVGAGI come from the germline V gene. The CDR3 is 11 residues long. The CDR3 spells CASSYGREAFF. The CDR3 DNA is TGTGCCAGCAGTTACGGAAGGGAAGCTTTCTTT.

V is TRBV9 and J is TRBJ2-5; weak D call: TRBD2 (6 bases). The germline V and J ends were trimmed by 3 bases and 0 bases, with 12 bases remaining between them. The V gene's germline CDR1 is SGDLS and CDR2 YYNGEE. The CDR3 is made up of 15 amino acids. The CDR3 protein is CASSGGVGYQETQYF. CDR3 DNA: TGTGCCAGCAGCGGCGGGGTGGGGTACCAAGAGACCCAGTACTTC.

This clone was counted between two and nine times. The V and J genes are TRBV7-3 and TRBJ1-2; D is undetermined. V was pared by 2 bases and J by 5 bases, with 9 bases between. Looked up from germline, CDR1 is SGHTA and CDR2 is FQGTGA. The CDR3 is 13 amino acids. CDR3 region: CASSLEAGYGYTF. The CDR3, as DNA: TGTGCCAGCAGCTTAGAGGCGGGGTATGGCTACACCTTC. The full variable domain, rest sourced from reference TRBV7-3 and TRBJ1-2, is GAGVSQTPSNKVTEKGKYVELRCDPISGHTALYWYRQSLGQGPEFLIYFQGTGAADDSGLPNDRFFAVRPEGSVSTLKIQRTERGDSAVYLCASSLEAGYGYTFGSGTRLTVV.

V is TRBV18 and J is TRBJ2-2, with no clear D. Trimming left V 0 bases short and J 5 bases short, with 7 bases between. The CDR3 is made up of 14 amino acids. Per germline, CDR1 KGHSH and CDR2 LQKENI. The CDR3 loop is CASSPPGTTGELFF. The DNA of the CDR3 is TGTGCCAGCTCACCACCTGGTACTACCGGGGAGCTGTTTTTT.

The V gene is TRBV2, the J gene TRBJ1-1; D possibly corresponds to TRBD1 (6 bases). Deletions cut 8 bases from V and 0 bases from J, with 19 bases between. CDR1 is SNHLY and CDR2 is FYNNEI in the germline V gene. This CDR3 is built from 16 residues. CDR3 in DNA: TGTGCCAGCCGACCTCGATTGGGGGACATGAACACTGAAGCTTTCTTT. Protein: CASRPRLGDMNTEAFF.

This chain uses TRBV4-1 with TRBJ2-1; D ambiguous. V was pared by 4 bases and J by 4 bases, with 5 bases between. From germline, CDR1 is MGHRA and CDR2 YSYEKL. The CDR3 is made up of 12 amino acids. CDR3 loop: CASSRQYNEQFF. The CDR3 nucleotides are TGCGCCAGCAGCCGGCAGTACAATGAGCAGTTCTTC.

This clone was picked up one time. The gene calls are TRBV10-3 and TRBJ2-5; TRBD2 matches 7 bases. The CDR3 is 14 amino acids. Germline assignment: CDR1 ENHRY and CDR2 SYGVKD. V trimming: 2 bases; J trimming: 4 bases; junction bases outside the gene matches: 4. CDR3 protein: CAISERGTTETQYF. Here the CDR3 DNA reads TGTGCCATCAGTGAGCGTGGGACTACAGAGACCCAGTACTTC.